The sequence of this TCR beta chain was determined in a study of cytomegalovirus exposure and HLA in healthy donors. The PCR used 60 Vbeta and 13 Jbeta primers. Assay used: immunoSEQ multiplex PCR; TCRdb lists only in-frame clones, some missing. The sample table includes roughly 100,000 clones. The V gene lost 4 bases and the J gene lost 7 bases, with 10 bases spanning the gap. Germline V gene lookup returns CDR1 SQVTM and CDR2 ANQGSEA. This CDR3 has 11 residues. Study-wide findings and caveats: For cytomegalovirus status, the classifier reportedly gave diagnoses with high specificity and sensitivity. Later analysis suggested links between common viral pathogens and several top significant clusters. Through in vitro validation, a few CMV-associated chains were shown to be specific for CMV antigens.

About this clone itself: The antigen remains unidentified.

The chain has TRBV29-1 and TRBJ1-1, with D perhaps TRBD1 (5 bases). The receptor was isolated from a man aged 45 to 65 in good health and CMV-seronegative. Sequenced sample: PBMCs. Written as DNA, the CDR3 is TGCAGCGTTGCCCGACAGTATGAAGCTTTCTTT. Amino acids: CSVARQYEAFF.